Below, 28 T cell receptor beta chains from the same sample are listed, as sequenced in a study of metastatic and nonmetastatic thyroid tumors. There were no patients who had received any treatment before thyroid surgery. TCRdb re-called clones from the PCR reads using MiXCR. Here the sample spans some 33,000 clones, around 7% being singletons. Material for sequencing was blood. The receptors shown here come from a female donor with papillary thyroid cancer or a benign thyroid nodule (not recorded which). Some clones in this sample may be carry-over from other donors' samples.

This clone was counted many times. This chain connects TRBV9 to TRBJ1-2, with unresolved D. Germline lookup yields CDR1 SGDLS and CDR2 YYNGEE. V was cut by 3 bases and J by 0 bases, with 27 bases left in between. The CDR3 length is 20 residues. The CDR3 spells CASSARTYSRIPNTNYGYTF. CDR3 in DNA: TGTGCCAGCAGCGCCCGAACATACAGCAGAATACCTAACACTAACTATGGCTACACCTTC.

The table lists this clone with many counts. The chain recombines TRBV7-9 with TRBJ1-2; perhaps TRBD1 as D (6 bases). The CDR3 covers 14 residues. Germline CDR1 and CDR2: SEHNR and FQNEAQ (reference sequence). The V end was cut by 1 base, the J end by 6 bases, with 12 bases between. CDR3 DNA sequence: TGTGCCAGCAGCTTAGGGACAGCGGGGGATGGCTACACCTTC. As protein: CASSLGTAGDGYTF.

There are many counts of this clone. The chain recombines TRBV28 with TRBJ2-1, with a tentative D call TRBD2 (5 bases). V was trimmed by 6 bases and J by 7 bases, leaving 19 bases between them. The CDR3 extends over 15 amino acids. The V gene's germline CDR1 is MDHEN and CDR2 SYDVKM. This CDR3 is CASSPHIPRGNEQFF. CDR3 bases: TGTGCCAGCAGCCCACACATCCCGAGAGGGAATGAGCAGTTCTTC.

This clone was counted ten times or more. This CDR3 is also generated by other DNA sequences in the sample. The rearrangement links TRBV3-1 to TRBJ1-4; tentatively, D is TRBD1 (5 bases). V dropped 8 bases and J dropped 2 bases, with 15 bases sitting between them. Germline V gene sequence: CDR1 LGHDT, CDR2 YNNKEL (reference sequence). CDR3 length: 15 residues. The DNA of the CDR3 is TGTGCCAGCCAGTGGGGGGGAACGACTAATGAAAAACTGTTTTTT. It translates to CASQWGGTTNEKLFF.

This clone has ten or more counts. An end of the junction does not agree with germline; a read error may underlie this. The chain employs TRBV7-7 and TRBJ2-1, with D tentatively TRBD1 or TRBD2 (6 bases each). Per germline, CDR1 SSHAT and CDR2 FNYEAQ (reference sequence). The CDR3 is 15 residues long. The CDR3 sequence: CASSLAGGQYNEQFF. The CDR3 nucleotides are TGTGCTAGCAGCTTAGCCGGGGGACAATACAATGAGCAGTTCTTC.

This clone was seen repeatedly, ten times or more. The chain is built from TRBV6-1 and TRBJ2-1, with 7 bases matching TRBD2. Germline loops: CDR1 MNHNS, CDR2 SASEGT. The CDR3 covers 17 residues. After removal of 0 bases from V and 3 bases from J, the junction contained 8 bases not matched to a gene. CDR3 DNA: TGTGCCAGCAGTGAAGCGCACGGGGGGAGTCTCTACAATGAGCAGTTCTTC. Protein sequence: CASSEAHGGSLYNEQFF.

This clone was recorded many times. The V call is TRBV10-3, the J call TRBJ1-1; TRBD1 agrees at 10 bases. Per germline, CDR1 ENHRY and CDR2 SYGVKD. The CDR3 length is 15 residues. V gave up 7 bases and J gave up 0 bases; unmatched junction bases: 5. The CDR3 loop reads CAIKPGTGVNTEAFF. The CDR3 nucleotides read TGTGCCATCAAACCTGGGACAGGGGTGAACACTGAAGCTTTCTTT.

The chain links TRBV20-1 to TRBJ1-1; the match to TRBD1 covers 10 bases. Losses at the gene ends were 7 bases for V and 0 bases for J; bases not matched to a gene: 2. Germline lookup yields CDR1 DFQATT and CDR2 SNEGSKA (reference sequence). The CDR3 totals 13 residues. The CDR3 reads CSGGTGVNTEAFF. CDR3 DNA: TGCAGTGGCGGGACAGGGGTGAACACTGAAGCTTTCTTT.

About this clone: Just one base apart from a much larger clone, this may be a read error. The sample holds other DNA sequences that translate to the same CDR3. This rearrangement joins TRBV5-1 to TRBJ2-1; D gene uncertain. V lost 0 bases and J 9 bases, leaving 10 bases between the germline ends. The CDR3 is 13 amino acids. Germline assignment: CDR1 SGHRS and CDR2 YFSETQ. For the CDR3, the DNA is TGCGCCAGCAGCTTGGGACATAGAGCTGAGCAGTTCTTC. Translation: CASSLGHRAEQFF.

This clone was seen repeatedly, ten times or more. The chain uses TRBV9 and TRBJ2-2, with D tentatively TRBD1 (6 bases). The V end was cut by 1 base, the J end by 3 bases, with 13 bases between. This CDR3 has 16 residues. Germline lookup yields CDR1 SGDLS and CDR2 YYNGEE. The CDR3 DNA reads TGTGCCAGCAGCGTACGAACAGGGCAGGACACCGGGGAGCTGTTTTTT. Its translation is CASSVRTGQDTGELFF.

This clone was seen repeatedly, ten times or more. The gene calls are TRBV15 and TRBJ2-1, with 8 bases aligning to TRBD2. This CDR3 is 15 amino acids long. Germline CDR1 and CDR2: LNHNV and YYDKDF (reference sequence). With 3 bases clipped from V and 5 bases from J, the junction kept 6 bases outside the gene matches. The CDR3 DNA sequence: TGTGCCACCAGCAGGACTGGACTAGCCAACAATGAGCAGTTCTTC. Protein sequence: CATSRTGLANNEQFF.

This clone was seen ten or more times. This rearrangement joins TRBV3-1 to TRBJ2-1; D is possibly TRBD1 (6 bases). The ends were cut back, 7 bases at V and 7 bases at J, with 14 bases in the middle. The length of the CDR3 is 13 residues. CDR1 LGHDT and CDR2 YNNKEL come from the germline V gene (reference sequence). CDR3 sequence: CASNLQGGNEQFF. As DNA, the CDR3 is TGTGCCAGCAACCTACAGGGCGGGAATGAGCAGTTCTTC.

This clone was observed at least ten times. This chain connects TRBV5-6 to TRBJ2-5, with 11 bases that match TRBD2. This CDR3 has 17 residues. The J segment lost 5 bases and the V segment lost 0 bases, leaving 9 bases of the junction unmatched. Germline V gene data show CDR1 as SGHDT and CDR2 as YYEEEE. In DNA, the CDR3 is TGTGCCAGCAGCTTGGGAGCTAGCGGGAGGTTCGGTGAGACCCAGTACTTC. This gives the protein CASSLGASGRFGETQYF.

For this clone: A much larger clonotype is one base distant, so this may be a read error. V usage is TRBV29-1 and J usage is TRBJ1-1, with D maybe TRBD1 (6 bases). Germline V gene lookup returns CDR1 SQVTM and CDR2 ANQGSEA. This CDR3 is built from 14 residues. The CDR3 loop reads CSAWAGQGNTKAFF. In nucleotides, the CDR3 is TGCAGCGCCTGGGCAGGCCAGGGGAACACTAAAGCTTTCTTT.

In this sample, this clone turned up many times. The chain recombines TRBV29-1 with TRBJ2-6, with D possibly matching TRBD2 (7 bases). Trimming removed 6 bases at V and 8 bases at J, with 17 bases between. This CDR3 is built from 14 residues. The germline V gene encodes CDR1 SQVTM and CDR2 ANQGSEA. The DNA of the CDR3 is TGCAGCGTCCTCGCACAGGGAGGGACCAACGTCCTGACTTTC. Translating it yields CSVLAQGGTNVLTF.

V gene TRBV18 combines with J gene TRBJ1-2, with TRBD1 identical over 7 bases. The CDR3 is 14 amino acids. The germline V gene encodes CDR1 KGHSH and CDR2 LQKENI. The trim removed 3 bases at V and 6 bases at J, leaving 7 bases unmatched. The CDR3 DNA is TGTGCCAGCTCACCGACAGGGCCTGGGGATGGCTACACCTTC. Protein: CASSPTGPGDGYTF.

This clone was counted many times. The V and J genes are TRBV12-3 or TRBV12-4 and TRBJ2-2; no firm D call. With 3 bases removed from V and 2 bases from J, the gap between germline ends came to 13 bases. The CDR3 runs to 16 residues. The CDR3 here is CASSFSYGPNTGELFF. As DNA, the CDR3 is TGTGCCAGCAGTTTTAGCTACGGGCCTAACACCGGGGAGCTGTTTTTT.

This clone was recorded at least ten times. The chain links TRBV12-3 or TRBV12-4 to TRBJ1-1, with D possibly matching TRBD1 (5 bases). This CDR3 has 14 amino acids. With 6 bases removed from V and 4 bases from J, the gap between germline ends came to 15 bases. The DNA for the CDR3 is TGTGCCAGCAGGAGATTGCAGGGAAGCACTGAAGCTTTCTTT. Amino acids: CASRRLQGSTEAFF.

The table lists this clone with many counts. J is TRBJ2-6 and V is TRBV4-2; no reliable D call. CDR1 and CDR2 (germline): LGHNA, YNFKEQ. V lost 1 base and J 0 bases, leaving 16 bases between the germline ends. The CDR3 extends over 19 amino acids. The CDR3 DNA follows: TGTGCCAGCAGCCAAGGTAGTGAAGGGCTCAGCTCTGGGGCCAACGTCCTGACTTTC. Translation: CASSQGSEGLSSGANVLTF.

Notes on this clone: Sequence at one end of the junction differs from germline and may be a read error. The V and J genes are TRBV20-1 and TRBJ1-1; 8 nucleotides align to TRBD1. Germline CDR1 is DFQATT and CDR2 is SNEGSKA (reference sequence). The CDR3 covers 16 residues. The CDR3 reads CSAPTNDRGLNTEALF. The CDR3 DNA follows: TGCAGTGCACCGACTAACGACAGGGGCCTTAACACTGAAGCTTTATTT.

The sample holds many counts of this clone. This chain uses TRBV10-2 with TRBJ1-3; no firm D call. The germline CDR1 and CDR2 sequences are WSHSY and SAAADI. The CDR3 spans 15 residues. V was shortened by 6 bases and J by 0 bases, with 12 bases between the two germline ends. CDR3 in amino acids: CASRERGYSGNTIYF. The CDR3 DNA is TGCGCCAGCAGGGAACGCGGGTACTCTGGAAACACCATATATTTT.

This clone was detected ten times or more. This chain connects TRBV7-2 to TRBJ2-4, with 7 bases aligning to TRBD1. Unmatched junction bases numbered 13, after V lost 3 bases and J lost 14 bases. CDR1 and CDR2 (germline): SGHTA, FQGNSA. The CDR3 extends over 14 amino acids. The CDR3 DNA is TGTGCCAGCAGCTTGAGACAGGGTGAAAATGAAAAGTACTTC. Protein sequence: CASSLRQGENEKYF.

The chain uses TRBV7-3 and TRBJ2-5; maybe TRBD1 (5 bases). V gave up 5 bases and J gave up 5 bases, with 12 bases separating them. There are 13 residues in the CDR3. Germline values: CDR1 SGHTA, CDR2 FQGTGA. The CDR3 protein is CASSPGRLETQYF. As DNA, the CDR3 is TGTGCCAGCAGCCCAGGGCGTCTGGAGACCCAGTACTTC. Together with reference TRBV7-3 and TRBJ2-5, the CDR3 gives the full variable domain: GAGVSQTPSNKVTEKGKYVELRCDPISGHTALYWYRQSLGQGPEFLIYFQGTGAADDSGLPNDRFFAVRPEGSVSTLKIQRTERGDSAVYLCASSPGRLETQYFGPGTRLLVL.

This clone was counted many times. CDR3 loop: CASSLDRVNTEAFF. The CDR3, as DNA: TGTGCCAGTAGCCTTGACAGGGTGAACACTGAAGCTTTCTTT. The chain is built from TRBV19 and TRBJ1-1, with TRBD1 identical over 7 bases. V lost 6 bases and J lost 0; bases outside the gene matches: 4. CDR1 LNHDA and CDR2 SQIVND come from the germline V gene (reference sequence). The CDR3 runs to 14 residues.

This clone was counted many times. V is TRBV24-1 and J is TRBJ2-1, with TRBD2 matching 7 bases. V gave up 8 bases and J gave up 7 bases; unmatched junction bases: 10. This CDR3 comprises 14 residues. The germline V gene has CDR1 KGHDR and CDR2 SFDVKD. The CDR3 sequence is CATKSGGRRNEQFF. In nucleotides, the CDR3 is TGTGCCACCAAATCGGGAGGTCGGAGGAATGAGCAGTTCTTC.

This clone has at least ten counts. The junction does not match germline at one end; this may be a read error. Other DNA sequences within the sample encode an identical CDR3. The V call is TRBV2, the J call TRBJ1-1, with D perhaps matching TRBD1 (5 bases). Looked up from germline, CDR1 is SNHLY and CDR2 is FYNNEI. The CDR3 sequence is 11 residues long. Here the CDR3 DNA reads TGTGCCAGCGGTCTGGACACCGAAGCTTTCTTT. As protein: CASGLDTEAFF. The entire variable domain, with the rest obtained from reference TRBV2 and TRBJ1-1, is as follows: EPEVTQTPSHQVTQMGQEVILRCVPISNHLYFYWYRQILGQKVEFLVSFYNNEISEKSEIFDDQFSVERPDGSNFTLKIRSTKLEDSAMYFCASGLDTEAFFGQGTRLTVV.

Comments on this clone: This may stem from a read error, because a much larger clone lies one nucleotide away. This chain joins TRBV3-1 and TRBJ2-3; tentatively, D is TRBD2 (5 bases). CDR1 is LGHDT, CDR2 YNNKEL, per germline (reference sequence). This CDR3 has 14 amino acids. The CDR3 loop is CSSSQSSGGDTQYF. The CDR3 nucleotides are TGTTCCAGCAGCCAATCCTCCGGAGGAGATACGCAGTATTTT.

The sample holds many counts of this clone. This chain connects TRBV20-1 to TRBJ1-1; TRBD1 might be the D (5 bases). Germline V gene data show CDR1 as DFQATT and CDR2 as SNEGSKA (reference sequence). The V end lost 3 bases, the J end lost 0 bases, and 17 bases lay between the germline ends. The CDR3 is 16 residues long. This CDR3 reads CSASGRALNLNTEAFF. The CDR3 nucleotides read TGCAGTGCTAGTGGCAGGGCCTTAAACTTGAACACTGAAGCTTTCTTT.